The 28 T cell receptor beta chains presented below share a single source sample, sequenced in a study of T-cell reconstitution after alpha-beta-depleted transplantation in children. Preparation of the TCRbeta library was carried out with unique molecular identifiers. TCRdb ran MiXCR on the PCR reads and lists one entry per CDR3 protein. The data show around 190,000 distinct CDR3 sequences, under 8.5% seen once. The sample in question was PBMCs, obtained before TCRalphabeta/CD19-depleted stem cell transplant. All receptors come from a boy younger than 10 with acute lymphoblastic leukemia, due to receive a stem cell transplant.

In this sample, this clonotype turned up a few times. DNA of the CDR3: TGTGCCAGCCGTATTCGACCTCTCGACGCACCTGAAGCTTTCTTT. It encodes CASRIRPLDAPEAFF. The rearrangement links TRBV19 to TRBJ1-1; D remains ambiguous. The CDR3 extends over 15 amino acids. Germline V lookup: CDR1 LNHDA, CDR2 SQIVND (reference sequence). Deletions cut 9 bases from V and 6 bases from J, with 23 bases between.

This clonotype was counted a few times. This sequence joins TRBV7-2 and TRBJ2-5; 7 bases are shared with TRBD1. Trimming at V came to 5 bases and at J to 5 bases, leaving 14 bases not matched to a gene. Germline CDR1 and CDR2: SGHTA and FQGNSA. The CDR3 has 16 residues. CDR3 sequence: CASSPGKGARFETQYF. As DNA, the CDR3 is TGTGCCAGCAGCCCCGGGAAGGGGGCTAGGTTTGAGACCCAGTACTTC.

The table lists this clonotype with a few counts. V and J are TRBV19 and TRBJ1-1, with D possibly TRBD1 on 6 matching bases. This CDR3 has 17 amino acids. The V gene lost 4 bases and the J gene lost 11 bases, with 29 bases spanning the gap. Per germline, CDR1 LNHDA and CDR2 SQIVND (reference sequence). CDR3 in DNA: TGTGCCAGTAGTAATAGTGGGGAGGGGGTCCTGGCCAAGGATGCTTTCTTT. Encoded protein: CASSNSGEGVLAKDAFF.

This clonotype was counted many times. This chain links TRBV5-5 with TRBJ2-3, with D possibly being TRBD2 (6 bases). Germline values: CDR1 SGHKS, CDR2 YYEKEE (reference sequence). Trimming cost V 1 base and J 9 bases, with 18 bases left between them. The CDR3 runs 15 residues. The CDR3 sequence: CASSLRLEAPNTQYF. In nucleotides, the CDR3 is TGTGCCAGCAGCTTGAGACTAGAGGCTCCTAACACGCAGTATTTT.

This chain uses TRBV3-1 with TRBJ1-1, with 7 bases lining up with TRBD1. The CDR3 runs 17 residues. After removal of 5 bases from V and 1 base from J, the junction contained 13 bases not matched to a gene. Looked up from germline, CDR1 is LGHDT and CDR2 is YNNKEL (reference sequence). As DNA, the CDR3 is TGTGCCAGCAGCACGCCTGTCACCGGGACAGAGAACACTGAAGCTTTCTTT. Residues: CASSTPVTGTENTEAFF.

The table lists this clonotype with many counts. V usage is TRBV29-1 and J usage is TRBJ2-3; D gene ambiguous. The CDR3 length is 11 residues. Per germline, CDR1 SQVTM and CDR2 ANQGSEA. The V and J ends lost 0 bases and 6 bases respectively, with 4 bases between them. The DNA for the CDR3 is TGCAGCGTTGAAGAGTCGGATACGCAGTATTTT. Protein: CSVEESDTQYF.

This clonotype was counted many times. The rearrangement joins TRBV5-1 to TRBJ2-7; D is uncertain. The CDR3 covers 14 residues. From germline, CDR1 is SGHRS and CDR2 YFSETQ. Trimming removed 8 bases at V and 2 bases at J, with 17 bases between. The CDR3 coding sequence is TGCGCCAGTTCTCTTCCGGAAAACACCTACGAGCAGTACTTC. It specifies CASSLPENTYEQYF.

The chain employs TRBV5-1 and TRBJ2-6; no definite D call. CDR1 SGHRS and CDR2 YFSETQ come from the germline V gene. The CDR3 contains 18 residues. Trimming left V 0 bases short and J 0 bases short, with 13 bases between. The CDR3, as DNA: TGCGCCAGCAGCTTGGAGGCGGTTCAGGCCTCTGGGGCCAACGTCCTGACTTTC. Translation: CASSLEAVQASGANVLTF.

This clonotype was recorded at least ten times. This CDR3 is CASSLMGRLAYNEQFF. The CDR3 DNA reads TGTGCCAGCAGCTTAATGGGGAGACTAGCGTACAATGAGCAGTTCTTC. This rearrangement joins TRBV7-3 to TRBJ2-1; 8 bases agree with TRBD2. The V and J ends lost 1 base and 4 bases, in that order; junction bases with no gene match: 6. Germline CDR1 and CDR2: SGHTA and FQGTGA. The CDR3 has 16 amino acids.

V usage is TRBV5-4 and J usage is TRBJ2-2, with D perhaps given as TRBD1 or TRBD2 (6 bases each). The CDR3 loop spans 14 amino acids. The germline V and J ends were trimmed by 0 bases and 9 bases, with 12 bases remaining between them. Germline V gene lookup returns CDR1 SGHNT and CDR2 YYREEE (reference sequence). CDR3 in DNA: TGTGCCAGCAGCTTGGATCCCGGGGGCAGGGAGCTGTTTTTT. Its translation is CASSLDPGGRELFF. The full variable domain, its missing parts supplied by reference TRBV5-4 and TRBJ2-2, is ETGVTQSPTHLIKTRGQQVTLRCSSQSGHNTVSWYQQALGQGPQFIFQYYREEENGRGNFPPRFSGLQFPNYSSELNVNALELDDSALYLCASSLDPGGRELFFGEGSRLTVL.

The chain uses TRBV27 and TRBJ2-3; possible D gene TRBD1, 6 bases. This CDR3 is built from 15 residues. The germline V gene encodes CDR1 MNHEY and CDR2 SMNVEV (reference sequence). Trimming removed 6 bases from V and 1 base from J, with 14 bases in between. The CDR3 is CASSDRAGGTDTQYF. DNA for the CDR3: TGTGCCAGCAGCGATCGGGCAGGGGGCACAGATACGCAGTATTTT.

This clonotype came up many times. The chain has TRBV4-3 and TRBJ1-6; D not certain. V dropped 1 base and J dropped 11 bases, with 9 bases sitting between them. CDR1 and CDR2 from the germline V gene are LGHNA and YSLEER. The CDR3 has 13 amino acids. In DNA form, the CDR3 reads TGCGCCAGCAGCCAAGTACTCCTTACACCCCTCCACTTT. It specifies CASSQVLLTPLHF.

This clonotype was found many times. This rearrangement joins TRBV5-1 to TRBJ2-7; 10 bases are shared with TRBD1. V lost 0 bases, J lost 6 bases, and 3 bases stayed unmatched. CDR1 is SGHRS and CDR2 is YFSETQ in the germline V gene. This CDR3 region has 14 residues. The CDR3 sequence is CASSLVGDRGEQYF. The CDR3, as DNA: TGCGCCAGCAGCTTGGTAGGGGACAGGGGCGAGCAGTACTTC.

Many counts were recorded for this clonotype. The chain carries TRBV5-1 and TRBJ2-1; maybe TRBD2 (6 bases). CDR1 and CDR2 (germline): SGHRS, YFSETQ. V was trimmed by 7 bases and J by 0 bases, leaving 14 bases between them. The CDR3 runs to 15 residues. CDR3: CASGVAGYSYNEQFF. CDR3 sequence (DNA): TGCGCCAGCGGGGTGGCGGGGTACTCCTACAATGAGCAGTTCTTC.

This clonotype was seen only a few times. The chain links TRBV5-1 to TRBJ2-4, with TRBD1 matching 7 bases. The CDR3 contains 17 residues. Losses at the gene ends were 5 bases for V and 2 bases for J; bases not matched to a gene: 13. The germline gives CDR1 SGHRS, CDR2 YFSETQ. In nucleotides, the CDR3 is TGCGCCAGCAGTTGGGGGACAGCCGAGCTCACCAAAAACATTCAGTACTTC. It encodes CASSWGTAELTKNIQYF.

The sample holds many counts of this clonotype. The gene calls are TRBV29-1 and TRBJ2-1; 8 positions agree with TRBD2. Per germline, CDR1 SQVTM and CDR2 ANQGSEA. Trimming took 6 bases from V and 5 from J; bases not matched to a gene: 9. The CDR3 sequence is 14 residues long. The CDR3 protein is CSVVGLGTHNEQFF. In nucleotides, the CDR3 is TGCAGCGTCGTGGGACTAGGTACCCACAATGAGCAGTTCTTC.

This clonotype was picked up many times. The chain uses TRBV29-1 and TRBJ1-2; TRBD1 is a possible D gene (5 bases). This CDR3 spans 13 amino acids. Germline CDR1 is SQVTM and CDR2 is ANQGSEA. V was clipped by 7 bases and J by 0 bases, with 12 bases between them. In DNA, the CDR3 is TGCAGCGCCGTAGGGGATTCTAACTATGGCTACACCTTC. Protein: CSAVGDSNYGYTF.

This clonotype appeared many times. This rearrangement joins TRBV6-4 to TRBJ1-5; 8 bases align to TRBD1. The CDR3 is 19 residues long. Germline V gives CDR1 MRHNA, CDR2 SNTAGT. J gave up 5 bases and V 0 bases, and 15 bases lay outside the gene matches. The CDR3 DNA reads as TGTGCCAGCAGTGACTCTTATATGGGCAGGGGGCGCACCCATCAGCCCCAGCATTTT. Translation: CASSDSYMGRGRTHQPQHF.

This sequence joins TRBV27 and TRBJ1-2; the match to TRBD1 covers 7 bases. This CDR3 contains 16 residues. CDR1 MNHEY and CDR2 SMNVEV come from the germline V gene (reference sequence). Unmatched junction bases numbered 9, after V lost 4 bases and J lost 1 base. In DNA, the CDR3 is TGTGCCAGCAGTTCGACAGGGAGGGGTATTAACTATGGCTACACCTTC. Encoded protein: CASSSTGRGINYGYTF.

This clonotype turned up a few times. This chain joins TRBV5-5 and TRBJ2-1; possibly TRBD2 for D (6 bases). This CDR3 spans 15 amino acids. Germline lookup yields CDR1 SGHKS and CDR2 YYEKEE (reference sequence). Trimming pared 1 base from V and 3 bases from J, leaving 11 bases between. This CDR3 is CASSLSGRDYNEQFF. In DNA, the CDR3 is TGTGCCAGCAGCTTGAGTGGGCGGGACTACAATGAGCAGTTCTTC.

This chain's CDR3 is CASSLGIGTEAFF. For the CDR3, the DNA is TGTGCCAGCAGTTTAGGTATTGGTACTGAAGCTTTCTTT. The chain combines TRBV28 with TRBJ1-1, with unresolved D. Germline V gene data show CDR1 as MDHEN and CDR2 as SYDVKM. V lost 2 bases, J lost 5 bases, and 9 bases lay in between. This CDR3 contains 13 residues. The entire variable domain, with the rest obtained from reference TRBV28 and TRBJ1-1, is as follows: DVKVTQSSRYLVKRTGEKVFLECVQDMDHENMFWYRQDPGLGLRLIYFSYDVKMKEKGDIPEGYSVSREKKERFSLILESASTNQTSMYLCASSLGIGTEAFFGQGTRLTVV.

This clonotype turned up a few times. The rearrangement links TRBV11-2 to TRBJ2-7; D not certain. CDR3 length: 13 amino acids. The germline V gene has CDR1 SGHAT and CDR2 FQNNGV. Trimming removed 5 bases at V and 4 bases at J, with 12 bases between. The CDR3 DNA follows: TGTGCCAGCAGCCTCATCTGGAATTACGAGCAGTACTTC. Protein sequence: CASSLIWNYEQYF. Filled out from reference TRBV11-2 and TRBJ2-7, the complete variable domain reads EAGVAQSPRYKIIEKRQSVAFWCNPISGHATLYWYQQILGQGPKLLIQFQNNGVVDDSQLPKDRFSAERLKGVDSTLKIQPAKLEDSAVYLCASSLIWNYEQYFGPGTRLTVT.

The table lists this clonotype with many counts. The V call is TRBV20-1, the J call TRBJ1-5; D ambiguous. Germline V gene data show CDR1 as DFQATT and CDR2 as SNEGSKA (reference sequence). V was trimmed by 3 bases and J by 5 bases, leaving 14 bases between them. This CDR3 comprises 14 residues. The DNA for the CDR3 is TGCAGTGCTAGGCGGGCGGCTGGGGATCAGCCCCAGCATTTT. This codes for CSARRAAGDQPQHF.

At least ten counts were recorded for this clonotype. This chain connects TRBV15 to TRBJ2-7; 11 nucleotides align to TRBD2. CDR3 size: 14 residues. Per germline, CDR1 LNHNV and CDR2 YYDKDF (reference sequence). The trim removed 2 bases at V and 6 bases at J, leaving 3 bases unmatched. The CDR3 reads CATSRRTSGREQYF. CDR3 DNA: TGTGCCACCAGCAGAAGGACTAGCGGGCGCGAGCAGTACTTC.

At least ten counts were recorded for this clonotype. V usage is TRBV27 and J usage is TRBJ1-1; 8 bases map to TRBD1. The CDR3 has 15 residues. Per germline, CDR1 MNHEY and CDR2 SMNVEV (reference sequence). V was pared by 6 bases and J by 1 base, with 7 bases of the junction left unmatched. The CDR3 loop reads CASSRTGTGNTEAFF. In DNA form, the CDR3 reads TGTGCCAGCAGCAGAACCGGGACAGGGAACACTGAAGCTTTCTTT.

This clonotype occurred many times. This sequence joins TRBV4-3 and TRBJ2-1, with D unclear. The CDR3 has 15 amino acids. Germline loops: CDR1 LGHNA, CDR2 YSLEER. The germline V and J ends were trimmed by 1 base and 7 bases, with 14 bases remaining between them. CDR3 DNA: TGCGCCAGCAGCCAAGTTTTCGCGGTCCTGAATGAGCAGTTCTTC. It is translated as CASSQVFAVLNEQFF.

This clonotype turned up a few times. The chain recombines TRBV7-8 with TRBJ2-5; weak D call: TRBD1 (5 bases). The CDR3 runs to 11 residues. The germline V gene encodes CDR1 SGHVS and CDR2 FQNEAQ. The V end was cut by 5 bases, the J end by 5 bases, with 6 bases between. In DNA form, the CDR3 reads TGTGCCAGCAGCGGGGCGGAGACCCAGTACTTC. The encoded protein is CASSGAETQYF.

The sample holds many counts of this clonotype. The rearrangement links TRBV5-5 to TRBJ1-4; D remains unclear. The germline gives CDR1 SGHKS, CDR2 YYEKEE (reference sequence). Trimming left V 0 bases short and J 3 bases short, with 9 bases between. This CDR3 region has 15 residues. The CDR3 region is CASSLGTAPNEKLFF. In nucleotides, the CDR3 is TGTGCCAGCAGCTTGGGGACGGCCCCTAATGAAAAACTGTTTTTT.